This passage covers 10 T cell receptor beta chains from one sample sequenced in a study of OX40 agonist ivuxolimab in advanced cancers. Clones were read by immunoSEQ multiplex PCR, and TCRdb kept only the in-frame ones, dropping some. The data show 63,000 or so clones, more than 80% seen once. Source: CD4+ or CD8+ T cells sorted from blood, taken in a trial of the OX40 agonist ivuxolimab. Every receptor here comes from an adult with an advanced solid tumor such as melanoma, head and neck, liver or kidney cancer.

The V and J genes are TRBV11-1 and TRBJ2-1; 8 nucleotides line up with TRBD2. The CDR3 loop spans 12 amino acids. CDR1 and CDR2 from the germline V gene are SGHAT and FQDESV (reference sequence). Trimming at V came to 6 bases and at J to 9 bases, leaving 4 bases not matched to a gene. The chain's CDR3 is CASRQGTSEQFF. The CDR3, as DNA: TGTGCCAGCAGGCAAGGGACTAGTGAGCAGTTCTTC.

This clone is medium-sized (0.01 to 0.1%) by share. The rearrangement joins TRBV27 to TRBJ1-1; no clear D gene. Trimming pared 4 bases from V and 1 base from J, leaving 7 bases between. CDR3 length: 13 amino acids. CDR1 and CDR2 from the germline V gene are MNHEY and SMNVEV (reference sequence). In nucleotides, the CDR3 is TGTGCCAGCAGTTCGGTCAGGAACACTGAAGCTTTCTTT. It is translated as CASSSVRNTEAFF.

The rearrangement links TRBV19 to TRBJ1-3; unclear D gene. CDR1 LNHDA and CDR2 SQIVND come from the germline V gene (reference sequence). The CDR3 totals 14 residues. V lost 3 bases and J lost 2, with 8 bases in between. In DNA form, the CDR3 reads TGTGCCAGTAGTATGGGCGAGGCTGGAAACACCATATATTTT. Protein sequence: CASSMGEAGNTIYF.

The V call is TRBV7-8, the J call TRBJ2-5, with D unclear. The J call may be mistaken, given a closer DNA end match to TRBJ2-7. The germline gives CDR1 SGHVS, CDR2 FQNEAQ. The CDR3 extends over 14 amino acids. This CDR3 is CASSPGDSSYEQYF. The CDR3 coding sequence is TGTGCCAGCAGCCCGGGCGATAGCTCCTACGAGCAGTACTTC.

This chain links TRBV5-6 with TRBJ2-5, with D possibly matching TRBD2 (5 bases). The CDR3 totals 19 residues. In germline, CDR1 is SGHDT, CDR2 YYEEEE. With 1 base removed from V and 3 bases from J, the gap between germline ends came to 25 bases. This CDR3 is CASSLILAASVPSKETQYF. In DNA, the CDR3 is TGTGCCAGCAGCTTGATCCTAGCTGCGTCCGTACCTTCAAAAGAGACCCAGTACTTC. Looking up the rest from reference TRBV5-6 and TRBJ2-5 gives the full variable domain: DAGVTQSPTHLIKTRGQQVTLRCSPKSGHDTVSWYQQALGQGPQFIFQYYEEEERQRGNFPDRFSGHQFPNYSSELNVNALLLGDSALYLCASSLILAASVPSKETQYFGPGTRLLVL.

This clone has only one observation. The chain recombines TRBV5-6 with TRBJ1-5; D call uncertain. The CDR3 covers 16 residues. Trimming removed 1 base at V and 0 bases at J, with 11 bases between. CDR1 and CDR2 from the germline V gene are SGHDT and YYEEEE. The CDR3 sequence: CASSLNSLYSNQPQHF. DNA of the CDR3: TGTGCCAGCAGCTTGAACAGCTTATATAGCAATCAGCCCCAGCATTTT.

This clone appeared once. This chain connects TRBV19 to TRBJ1-5; a weak D match, TRBD1 (6 bases). Trimming cost V 5 bases and J 0 bases, with 17 bases left between them. The germline CDR1 and CDR2 sequences are LNHDA and SQIVND (reference sequence). The CDR3 runs to 17 residues. CDR3 coding DNA: TGTGCCAGTAGTCGAAGCTACAGGGAAACTAGCAATCAGCCCCAGCATTTT. Its translation: CASSRSYRETSNQPQHF. Variable domain in full (rest from reference TRBV19 and TRBJ1-5): DGGITQSPKYLFRKEGQNVTLSCEQNLNHDAMYWYRQDPGQGLRLIYYSQIVNDFQKGDIAEGYSVSREKKESFPLTVTSAQKNPTAFYLCASSRSYRETSNQPQHFGDGTRLSIL.

V is TRBV7-9 and J is TRBJ1-2, with 9 bases fitting TRBD1. The CDR3 loop spans 12 amino acids. Germline CDR1 SEHNR, CDR2 FQNEAQ (reference sequence). With 4 bases clipped from V and 12 bases from J, the junction kept 6 bases outside the gene matches. CDR3 DNA sequence: TGTGCCAGCAGCTCATGGACAGGGGTGGACACCTTC. Translating it yields CASSSWTGVDTF.

In its sample, this clone was seen once. The chain recombines TRBV19 with TRBJ2-5, with TRBD1 matching 7 bases. This CDR3 is built from 16 residues. Trimming cost V 3 bases and J 4 bases; bases outside gene matches: 11. Germline V gene lookup returns CDR1 LNHDA and CDR2 SQIVND (reference sequence). The CDR3 sequence is CASSMGTRDRGETQYF. DNA of the CDR3: TGTGCCAGTAGTATGGGAACCCGGGACAGAGGAGAGACCCAGTACTTC.

This chain links TRBV21-1 with TRBJ2-3. TRBV21-1 counts as a pseudogene. CDR3 length equals 16 residues. CDR3 amino acids: CASITEQLGSTDTQYF. The DNA for the CDR3 is TGTGCCAGCATTACAGAGCAACTGGGGAGCACAGATACGCAGTATTTT.